A selection of T cell receptor beta chains follows, all from one sample in a study of blood T cell repertoires in COVID-19. Method: immunoSEQ multiplex PCR; TCRdb's copy keeps in-frame clones and lacks some. The repertoire consists of around 250,000 clones, with about 90% occurring once and the leading ten covering over 3.5%. The specimen was PBMCs or T cells enriched from blood (not recorded which). The receptors stem from a woman in her twenties or thirties with acute COVID-19. Both conserved end residues are part of each CDR3. D genes are given only for firm matches.

d_gene: TRBD1; j_gene: TRBJ2-3; v_gene: TRBV7-9; CDR3aa: CASSTSGQGTDTQYF; CDR3nt: TGTGCCAGCAGCACCTCGGGACAGGGCACAGATACGCAGTATTTT
d_gene: NA; j_gene: TRBJ1-2; v_gene: TRBV30; CDR3aa: CAWTPGYGYTF; CDR3nt: TGTGCCTGGACCCCAGGCTATGGCTACACCTTC
d_gene: TRBD1; j_gene: TRBJ2-3; v_gene: TRBV7-9; CDR3aa: CASSPRSGTDRDTQYF; CDR3nt: TGTGCCAGCAGCCCAAGATCCGGGACAGACAGAGATACGCAGTATTTT
d_gene: TRBD2; j_gene: TRBJ2-3; v_gene: TRBV30; CDR3aa: CAWGLADTQYF; CDR3nt: TGTGCCTGGGGACTAGCGGATACGCAGTATTTT
d_gene: TRBD1; j_gene: TRBJ2-7; v_gene: TRBV15; CDR3aa: CATSSRTGGPYEQYF; CDR3nt: TGTGCCACCAGCAGTCGGACAGGGGGGCCCTACGAGCAGTACTTC
d_gene: TRBD1; j_gene: TRBJ2-3; v_gene: TRBV9; CDR3aa: CASSVEGQTDTQYF; CDR3nt: TGTGCCAGCAGCGTAGAGGGACAGACAGATACGCAGTATTTT
d_gene: NA; j_gene: TRBJ2-7; v_gene: TRBV9; CDR3aa: CASSVGEFYEQYF; CDR3nt: TGTGCCAGCAGCGTAGGCGAGTTCTACGAGCAGTACTTC
d_gene: NA; j_gene: TRBJ2-1; v_gene: TRBV14; CDR3aa: CASGSHYNEQFF; CDR3nt: TGTGCCAGCGGGAGCCATTACAATGAGCAGTTCTTC
d_gene: NA; j_gene: TRBJ2-2; v_gene: TRBV5-6; CDR3aa: CASSFDRGTAGELFF; CDR3nt: TGTGCCAGCAGCTTCGATAGGGGAACAGCCGGGGAGCTGTTTTTT
d_gene: TRBD2; j_gene: TRBJ2-1; v_gene: TRBV11-3; CDR3aa: CASSLGLASREQFF; CDR3nt: TGTGCCAGCAGCTTAGGACTAGCGTCGAGGGAGCAGTTCTTC
d_gene: TRBD2; j_gene: TRBJ2-1; v_gene: TRBV3-1/TRBV3-2; CDR3aa: CASTAVPSGDNEQFF; CDR3nt: TGTGCCAGCACCGCCGTTCCTAGCGGGGACAATGAGCAGTTCTTC
d_gene: TRBD2; j_gene: TRBJ2-3; v_gene: TRBV19; CDR3aa: CASSIETSGRPSTDTQYF; CDR3nt: TGTGCCAGTAGTATAGAGACTAGCGGGAGGCCTAGCACAGATACGCAGTATTTT
d_gene: NA; j_gene: TRBJ1-2; v_gene: TRBV28; CDR3aa: CASQGSDYGYTF; CDR3nt: TGTGCCAGCCAGGGGTCGGACTATGGCTACACCTTC
d_gene: NA; j_gene: TRBJ2-2; v_gene: TRBV28; CDR3aa: CASSDAWGEASVGELFF; CDR3nt: TGTGCCAGCAGCGACGCCTGGGGGGAGGCGTCGGTTGGGGAGCTGTTTTTT
d_gene: NA; j_gene: TRBJ1-5; v_gene: TRBV12-3/TRBV12-4; CDR3aa: CASSHPQQPQHF; CDR3nt: TGTGCCAGCAGTCACCCACAGCAGCCCCAGCATTTT
d_gene: NA; j_gene: TRBJ1-2; v_gene: TRBV3-1/TRBV3-2; CDR3aa: CASSQDLDTLPHGYTF; CDR3nt: TGTGCCAGCAGCCAAGATCTCGACACCCTCCCACATGGCTACACCTTC
d_gene: TRBD2; j_gene: TRBJ2-1; v_gene: TRBV25-1; CDR3aa: CASRTSGSSYNEQFF; CDR3nt: TGTGCCAGCAGGACTAGCGGGAGCTCCTACAATGAGCAGTTCTTC